One TCR beta chain is described in this entry. This clonotype registers as medium-sized (0.01 to 0.1%) within its sample. The clone's antigen remains unknown. No base quality values were provided; no much bigger clone lies one nucleotide off. The data were taken from a study of T cell repertoires and leukemia-associated antigens (dated by TCRdb to the late 2010s). For the wider study: Per sample, about 5.1 to 6.6 million read pairs and roughly 3.3 to 5.0 million effective reads were obtained, for 15 million to 20 million effective reads in total. In vitro peptide stimulation of healthy T cells was used with the aim of identifying the antigen recognized by a TCR Vbeta21 clone previously found in CML patients.

CD3+ T cells were first rested overnight at roughly 2.7 million cells/mL in RPMI 1640 without fetal bovine serum. MACS immunomagnetic beads were used according to the manufacturer's instructions to isolate CD3+ T cells from PBMCs. Paper-wide results and their limitations: No significant differences among the four groups were observed in the numbers of Vbeta genes (approximately 60), Jbeta genes (over twelve), VDJ rearrangements, or unique CDR3s. The antigen specificity and function of the expanded clones were not directly tested, and further investigation of both was required.

V is cut by 4 bases and J by 1 base, and the space between the germline ends is 20 bases. The CDR3 runs 17 amino acids, cysteine and phenylalanine included. Here the CDR3 DNA is all that survives: 51 bases in frame from base 1. CDR1 and CDR2, per the germline V gene, are SGDLS and YYNGEE. Total RNA was extracted from the cultured T cells with TRIzol reagent. TCRbeta libraries were amplified from RNA using 5' rapid amplification of cDNA ends (5'RACE). Library concentration and integrity were checked with Qubit, an Agilent instrument, and quantitative PCR before sequencing. A commercial service provider sequenced the qualified libraries on Illumina HiSeq or MiSeq. The study's own analysis went as follows. MiXCR version 1.8.2 was used to identify TCR sequences in each sample. Qualified clones required a CDR3 longer than four amino acids, an in-frame nucleotide length, and no stop codon. A read containing the complete CDR3 structure was defined as an effective read. RT-PCR with 24 Vbeta primers, GeneScan spectratyping, and Sanger sequencing were used to validate expanded clones. TCRdb reprocessing: public reads trimmed at Q25 with fastp, clones called with MiXCR, in-frame beta chains kept. Rows are combined by CDR3 protein, so each entry shows the most common genes and DNA. TCRdb, not the original authors, processed these V and J calls. The sample yields 10,000 to 13,000 distinct CDR3 sequences; approximately 43% were counted once. The top ten clones comprise under 35% of the sample.

The chain links TRBV9 with TRBJ1-1; D gene: possibly TRBD1, on 5 matching bases. The sample consisted of CD3+ T cells sorted from blood and cultured. The TCR sequence derives from a female donor in good health. CDR3 reads: CASSPESSGTENTEAFF. The DNA sequence is given as TGTGCCAGCAGCCCCGAAAGTTCCGGGACGGAGAACACTGAAGCTTTCTTT.